These T cell receptor beta chains were read from a single sample in a study of preoperative IRX-2 immunotherapy in early breast cancer. Profiled with immunoSEQ multiplex PCR; TCRdb holds only in-frame clones, not every one. Among 43,000 or so clones listed, roughly 95% were seen once. The specimen was tumor tissue, collected after IRX-2 immunotherapy. All receptors derive from a human donor with breast cancer. Each CDR3 is given with its conserved first and last residue. A D gene is named only where the DNA matches it firmly.

d_call	v_call	j_call	cdr3_length	cdr3_aa	cdr3_nt
.	TRBV6-6	TRBJ1-5	16	CASSYSAGANGQPQHF	TGTGCCAGCAGTTACTCAGCAGGGGCAAACGGTCAGCCCCAGCATTTT
.	TRBV29-1	TRBJ1-4	15	CSVAPTGGINEKLFF	TGCAGCGTTGCTCCAACGGGGGGGATTAATGAAAAACTGTTTTTT
TRBD1	TRBV30	TRBJ2-4	17	CAWRFGTGGGSKNIQYF	TGTGCCTGGAGGTTTGGGACAGGGGGAGGGTCCAAAAACATTCAGTACTTC
TRBD2	TRBV2	TRBJ2-5	16	CASRPSSGGAVKTQYF	TGTGCCAGCAGGCCCTCTAGCGGGGGGGCCGTGAAGACCCAGTACTTC
TRBD1	TRBV7-2	TRBJ1-1	17	CASSLITGTGMNTEAFF	TGTGCCAGCAGCCTAATAACCGGGACAGGGATGAACACTGAAGCTTTCTTT
.	TRBV4-2	TRBJ2-5	13	CASSQEREETQYF	TGTGCCAGCAGCCAAGAACGGGAGGAGACCCAGTACTTC
.	TRBV11-2	TRBJ1-1	14	CASSPGPGVTRAFF	TGTGCCAGCAGCCCTGGACCGGGAGTCACCCGGGCTTTCTTT
.	TRBV5-6	TRBJ1-1	14	CASRPVSFGTEAFF	TGTGCCAGCAGACCGGTCAGTTTCGGCACTGAAGCTTTCTTT
TRBD1	TRBV10-3	TRBJ1-2	15	CATGQSKGKSYGYTF	TGTGCCACGGGACAGTCTAAGGGAAAATCCTATGGCTACACCTTC
TRBD2	TRBV7-3	TRBJ2-1	17	CASSLTGSGGAYNEQFF	TGTGCCAGCAGCTTAACGGGTAGCGGGGGAGCCTACAATGAGCAGTTCTTC
.	TRBV19	TRBJ1-2	14	CASSTTGLGYGYTF	TGTGCCAGTAGTACAACAGGGTTAGGATATGGCTACACCTTC
.	TRBV4-3	TRBJ2-1	13	CASSQEINNEQFF	TGCGCCAGCAGCCAAGAAATAAACAATGAGCAGTTCTTC